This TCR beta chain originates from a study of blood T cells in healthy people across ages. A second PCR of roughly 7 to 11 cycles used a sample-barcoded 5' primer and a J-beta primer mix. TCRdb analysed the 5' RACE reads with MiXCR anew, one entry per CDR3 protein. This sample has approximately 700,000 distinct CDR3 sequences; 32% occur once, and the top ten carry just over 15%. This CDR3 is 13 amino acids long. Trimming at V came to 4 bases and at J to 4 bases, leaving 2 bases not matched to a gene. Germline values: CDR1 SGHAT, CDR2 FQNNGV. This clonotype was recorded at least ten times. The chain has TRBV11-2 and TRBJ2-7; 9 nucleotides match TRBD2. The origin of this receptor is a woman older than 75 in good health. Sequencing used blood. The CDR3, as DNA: TGTGCCAGCAGCTGGGCGGGGGGGTACGAGCAGTACTTC. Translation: CASSWAGGYEQYF.